The 17 T cell receptor beta chains in this list originate from one sample, sequenced in a study of blood T cell repertoires in COVID-19. Libraries were prepared by immunoSEQ multiplex PCR; TCRdb keeps only in-frame clonotypes and omits some of them. Of 150,000 to 200,000 clones in the sample, 80% to 90% were seen once. Sequencing was done on a sample of peripheral blood. These receptor sequences come from a woman aged 80 or older with acute or convalescent COVID-19.

The V gene is TRBV9, the J gene TRBJ2-1, with D possibly matching TRBD2 (6 bases). V lost 1 base, J lost 3 bases, and 14 bases lay in between. This CDR3 region has 16 residues. Germline V gene lookup returns CDR1 SGDLS and CDR2 YYNGEE. As DNA, the CDR3 is TGTGCCAGCAGCGTAAGACCGGAGGGCCTCTACAATGAGCAGTTCTTC. This translates into CASSVRPEGLYNEQFF.

V gene TRBV9 combines with J gene TRBJ2-3; 7 bases are shared with TRBD2. Germline V gives CDR1 SGDLS, CDR2 YYNGEE. The CDR3 spans 14 residues. V lost 5 bases and J lost 4; bases outside the gene matches: 7. This CDR3 reads CASSGGLKSDTQYF. CDR3 sequence (DNA): TGTGCCAGCAGTGGGGGACTAAAATCAGATACGCAGTATTTT.

The rearrangement uses TRBV2 and TRBJ1-1; the D is unclear. V gave up 6 bases and J gave up 3 bases, with 14 bases separating them. In germline, CDR1 is SNHLY, CDR2 FYNNEI. CDR3 length: 14 amino acids. In DNA form, the CDR3 reads TGTGCCAGCAGAACCGAGAGGGTCTACACTGAAGCTTTCTTT. Protein sequence: CASRTERVYTEAFF.

This sequence joins TRBV30 and TRBJ1-6; no clear D gene. Germline CDR1 and CDR2: GTSNPN and SVGIG (reference sequence). The V end lost 2 bases, the J end lost 9 bases, and 11 bases lay between the germline ends. The CDR3 is made up of 13 amino acids. This CDR3 reads CAWSPSPSSPLHF. CDR3 sequence (DNA): TGTGCCTGGAGTCCTAGTCCTAGTTCACCCCTCCACTTT. The variable domain in full, completed from reference TRBV30 and TRBJ1-6, reads SQTIHQWPATLVQPVGSPLSLECTVEGTSNPNLYWYRQAAGRGLQLLFYSVGIGQISSEVPQNLSASRPQDRQFILSSKKLLLSDSGFYLCAWSPSPSSPLHFGNGTRLTVT.

The rearrangement joins TRBV7-2 to TRBJ2-5; 7 positions match TRBD1. CDR3 length: 14 amino acids. Germline values: CDR1 SGHTA, CDR2 FQGNSA. V was pared by 11 bases and J by 1 base, with 10 bases of the junction left unmatched. CDR3 sequence (DNA): TGTGCCTCTAGGTCCCACAGGGGCCAAGAGACCCAGTACTTC. Residues: CASRSHRGQETQYF.

This chain connects TRBV19 to TRBJ1-2; 9 bases match TRBD1. Germline assignment: CDR1 LNHDA and CDR2 SQIVND (reference sequence). Germline trimming cut 7 bases from V and 3 bases from J; bases unmatched to any gene: 12. The CDR3 totals 16 residues. As DNA, the CDR3 is TGTGCCAGTACCCACCTCGGGACAGGGATTGACTATGGCTACACCTTC. It codes for CASTHLGTGIDYGYTF.

This clone came up a few times. The V gene is TRBV6-5, the J gene TRBJ1-5; no reliable D call. Trimming cost V 10 bases and J 6 bases, with 22 bases left between them. The CDR3 sequence is 15 residues long. Per the germline V gene, CDR1 is MNHEY and CDR2 is SVGAGI. As DNA, the CDR3 is TGTGCCACCCAGGTGGGGAGTGAGGAAAGTCAGCCCCAGCATTTT. It is translated as CATQVGSEESQPQHF.

The rearrangement links TRBV30 to TRBJ1-3; D ambiguous. The germline V and J ends were trimmed by 3 bases and 0 bases, with 3 bases remaining between them. There are 12 residues in the CDR3. Germline V gene data show CDR1 as GTSNPN and CDR2 as SVGIG (reference sequence). CDR3 DNA: TGTGCCTGGAGGAGCTCTGGAAACACCATATATTTT. It is translated as CAWRSSGNTIYF.

Regarding this clone: Distinct nucleotide sequences in the sample also encode this CDR3. The rearrangement joins TRBV3-1 (or the pseudogene TRBV3-2) to TRBJ1-5; no clear D. Trimming pared 0 bases from V and 4 bases from J, leaving 4 bases between. CDR3 length: 13 amino acids. Germline loops: CDR1 LGHDT, CDR2 YNNKEL (reference sequence). CDR3 in DNA: TGTGCCAGCAGCCAAGATCTTAATCAGCCCCAGCATTTT. Translating it yields CASSQDLNQPQHF.

The rearrangement uses TRBV14 and TRBJ2-2, with TRBD1 matching 7 bases. V dropped 0 bases and J dropped 1; count of bases not matched to a gene: 2. Germline CDR1 and CDR2: SGHDN and FVKESK. The length of the CDR3 is 16 residues. The CDR3 here is CASSQEQGWNTGELFF. The CDR3 nucleotides are TGTGCCAGCAGCCAAGAACAGGGGTGGAACACCGGGGAGCTGTTTTTT. Full variable domain (missing parts from reference TRBV14 and TRBJ2-2): EAGVTQFPSHSVIEKGQTVTLRCDPISGHDNLYWYRRVMGKEIKFLLHFVKESKQDESGMPNNRFLAERTGGTYSTLKVQPAELEDSGVYFCASSQEQGWNTGELFFGEGSRLTVL.

The chain has TRBV7-2 and TRBJ1-5; D gene ambiguous. The V gene lost 6 bases and the J gene lost 6 bases, with 12 bases spanning the gap. Germline values: CDR1 SGHTA, CDR2 FQGNSA. The CDR3 covers 13 residues. This chain's CDR3 is CASSSRVGQPQHF. Here the CDR3 DNA reads TGTGCCAGCAGTTCCCGGGTCGGTCAGCCCCAGCATTTT. Filled out from reference TRBV7-2 and TRBJ1-5, the complete variable domain reads GAGVSQSPSNKVTEKGKDVELRCDPISGHTALYWYRQSLGQGLEFLIYFQGNSAPDKSGLPSDRFSAERTGGSVSTLTIQRTQQEDSAVYLCASSSRVGQPQHFGDGTRLSIL.

The rearrangement links TRBV7-2 to TRBJ2-5, with no clear D. Germline values: CDR1 SGHTA, CDR2 FQGNSA. V dropped 2 bases and J dropped 0 bases, with 7 bases sitting between them. The CDR3 is made up of 14 amino acids. The CDR3 region is CASSLIGYQETQYF. The CDR3, as DNA: TGTGCCAGCAGCTTAATCGGGTACCAAGAGACCCAGTACTTC.

This chain joins TRBV7-6 and TRBJ2-1, with 10 bases lining up with TRBD2. Germline CDR1 SGHVS, CDR2 FNYEAQ. The junction had 5 bases not matched to a gene; V was cut back by 2 bases and J by 4 bases. The CDR3 has 16 residues. The CDR3 nucleotides read TGTGCCAGCAGCTTAATCTCAGCGGGAGGGTACAATGAGCAGTTCTTC. Translated, it gives CASSLISAGGYNEQFF.

The chain has TRBV3-1 (or the pseudogene TRBV3-2) and TRBJ1-6, with D hard to call. Germline V gene sequence: CDR1 LGHDT, CDR2 YNNKEL (reference sequence). The ends were cut back, 5 bases at V and 4 bases at J, with 12 bases in the middle. CDR3 size: 15 residues. The chain's CDR3 is CASSAGLRYNSPLHF. For the CDR3, the DNA is TGTGCCAGCAGCGCAGGACTCCGGTATAATTCACCCCTCCACTTT.

This chain's CDR3 is CASSRDRLYGYTF. Here the CDR3 DNA reads TGTGCCAGCAGTCGCGACAGGCTCTACGGCTACACCTTC. This chain connects TRBV12-3 or TRBV12-4 to TRBJ1-2; TRBD1 might be the D (6 bases). This CDR3 comprises 13 residues. V was pared by 5 bases and J by 8 bases, with 15 bases between.

The rearrangement uses TRBV7-2 and TRBJ2-1; 9 bases map to TRBD1. V lost 5 bases, J lost 0 bases, and 14 bases stayed unmatched. Looked up from germline, CDR1 is SGHTA and CDR2 is FQGNSA. CDR3 length: 19 residues. The CDR3 reads CASSVRGTGLLSSYNEQFF. The CDR3 nucleotides are TGTGCCAGCAGCGTTCGCGGGACAGGGCTCTTGAGCTCCTACAATGAGCAGTTCTTC.

This chain links TRBV6-2 or TRBV6-3 with TRBJ1-5; D unclear. The germline V and J ends were trimmed by 6 bases and 6 bases, with 21 bases remaining between them. The CDR3 is 16 residues long. Germline V gene lookup returns CDR1 MNHEY and CDR2 SVGEGT. This CDR3 reads CASSAALANNPQPQHF. The CDR3 bases are TGTGCCAGCAGCGCCGCATTGGCCAATAACCCTCAGCCCCAGCATTTT.